The clone carrying this T cell receptor beta chain was counted ten times or more. No antigen is known for it. The data were taken from a study of T cells in Graves' hyperthyroidism and ophthalmopathy. The source material, RNA transcripts, was used to amplify TCR beta CDR3 regions. In the first-round RT-PCR of the TCR CDR3, the HTBI primer set was used. TCRdb processed the multiplex PCR reads anew with MiXCR; each CDR3 protein has one entry. The sample has hundreds of thousands of distinct CDR3 sequences; over 12% are singletons. Uncontrolled infection, other autoimmune disease, pregnancy or lactation excluded patients. Diagnostic decisions used clinical symptoms, serum thyroxine and TRAb, thyroid ultrasound and orbital computed tomography. Fresh 10 ml peripheral blood yielded PBMCs. Between the trimmed V and J ends, which lost 8 bases and 3 bases, there was a span of 13 bases. The CDR3 length is 12 residues. CDR1 and CDR2 from the germline V gene are DFQATT and SNEGSKA (reference sequence).

The study, taken as a whole, reports: Ophthalmopathy prediction by the model preceded onset by a median roughly 6 months.

The TCR comes from a middle-aged man with Graves' ophthalmopathy. V usage is TRBV20-1 and J usage is TRBJ2-5, with D hard to call. Sequencing used blood. The CDR3 DNA reads TGCAGTATGAAGACCCCGGAAGAGACCCAGTACTTC. Translating it yields CSMKTPEETQYF.